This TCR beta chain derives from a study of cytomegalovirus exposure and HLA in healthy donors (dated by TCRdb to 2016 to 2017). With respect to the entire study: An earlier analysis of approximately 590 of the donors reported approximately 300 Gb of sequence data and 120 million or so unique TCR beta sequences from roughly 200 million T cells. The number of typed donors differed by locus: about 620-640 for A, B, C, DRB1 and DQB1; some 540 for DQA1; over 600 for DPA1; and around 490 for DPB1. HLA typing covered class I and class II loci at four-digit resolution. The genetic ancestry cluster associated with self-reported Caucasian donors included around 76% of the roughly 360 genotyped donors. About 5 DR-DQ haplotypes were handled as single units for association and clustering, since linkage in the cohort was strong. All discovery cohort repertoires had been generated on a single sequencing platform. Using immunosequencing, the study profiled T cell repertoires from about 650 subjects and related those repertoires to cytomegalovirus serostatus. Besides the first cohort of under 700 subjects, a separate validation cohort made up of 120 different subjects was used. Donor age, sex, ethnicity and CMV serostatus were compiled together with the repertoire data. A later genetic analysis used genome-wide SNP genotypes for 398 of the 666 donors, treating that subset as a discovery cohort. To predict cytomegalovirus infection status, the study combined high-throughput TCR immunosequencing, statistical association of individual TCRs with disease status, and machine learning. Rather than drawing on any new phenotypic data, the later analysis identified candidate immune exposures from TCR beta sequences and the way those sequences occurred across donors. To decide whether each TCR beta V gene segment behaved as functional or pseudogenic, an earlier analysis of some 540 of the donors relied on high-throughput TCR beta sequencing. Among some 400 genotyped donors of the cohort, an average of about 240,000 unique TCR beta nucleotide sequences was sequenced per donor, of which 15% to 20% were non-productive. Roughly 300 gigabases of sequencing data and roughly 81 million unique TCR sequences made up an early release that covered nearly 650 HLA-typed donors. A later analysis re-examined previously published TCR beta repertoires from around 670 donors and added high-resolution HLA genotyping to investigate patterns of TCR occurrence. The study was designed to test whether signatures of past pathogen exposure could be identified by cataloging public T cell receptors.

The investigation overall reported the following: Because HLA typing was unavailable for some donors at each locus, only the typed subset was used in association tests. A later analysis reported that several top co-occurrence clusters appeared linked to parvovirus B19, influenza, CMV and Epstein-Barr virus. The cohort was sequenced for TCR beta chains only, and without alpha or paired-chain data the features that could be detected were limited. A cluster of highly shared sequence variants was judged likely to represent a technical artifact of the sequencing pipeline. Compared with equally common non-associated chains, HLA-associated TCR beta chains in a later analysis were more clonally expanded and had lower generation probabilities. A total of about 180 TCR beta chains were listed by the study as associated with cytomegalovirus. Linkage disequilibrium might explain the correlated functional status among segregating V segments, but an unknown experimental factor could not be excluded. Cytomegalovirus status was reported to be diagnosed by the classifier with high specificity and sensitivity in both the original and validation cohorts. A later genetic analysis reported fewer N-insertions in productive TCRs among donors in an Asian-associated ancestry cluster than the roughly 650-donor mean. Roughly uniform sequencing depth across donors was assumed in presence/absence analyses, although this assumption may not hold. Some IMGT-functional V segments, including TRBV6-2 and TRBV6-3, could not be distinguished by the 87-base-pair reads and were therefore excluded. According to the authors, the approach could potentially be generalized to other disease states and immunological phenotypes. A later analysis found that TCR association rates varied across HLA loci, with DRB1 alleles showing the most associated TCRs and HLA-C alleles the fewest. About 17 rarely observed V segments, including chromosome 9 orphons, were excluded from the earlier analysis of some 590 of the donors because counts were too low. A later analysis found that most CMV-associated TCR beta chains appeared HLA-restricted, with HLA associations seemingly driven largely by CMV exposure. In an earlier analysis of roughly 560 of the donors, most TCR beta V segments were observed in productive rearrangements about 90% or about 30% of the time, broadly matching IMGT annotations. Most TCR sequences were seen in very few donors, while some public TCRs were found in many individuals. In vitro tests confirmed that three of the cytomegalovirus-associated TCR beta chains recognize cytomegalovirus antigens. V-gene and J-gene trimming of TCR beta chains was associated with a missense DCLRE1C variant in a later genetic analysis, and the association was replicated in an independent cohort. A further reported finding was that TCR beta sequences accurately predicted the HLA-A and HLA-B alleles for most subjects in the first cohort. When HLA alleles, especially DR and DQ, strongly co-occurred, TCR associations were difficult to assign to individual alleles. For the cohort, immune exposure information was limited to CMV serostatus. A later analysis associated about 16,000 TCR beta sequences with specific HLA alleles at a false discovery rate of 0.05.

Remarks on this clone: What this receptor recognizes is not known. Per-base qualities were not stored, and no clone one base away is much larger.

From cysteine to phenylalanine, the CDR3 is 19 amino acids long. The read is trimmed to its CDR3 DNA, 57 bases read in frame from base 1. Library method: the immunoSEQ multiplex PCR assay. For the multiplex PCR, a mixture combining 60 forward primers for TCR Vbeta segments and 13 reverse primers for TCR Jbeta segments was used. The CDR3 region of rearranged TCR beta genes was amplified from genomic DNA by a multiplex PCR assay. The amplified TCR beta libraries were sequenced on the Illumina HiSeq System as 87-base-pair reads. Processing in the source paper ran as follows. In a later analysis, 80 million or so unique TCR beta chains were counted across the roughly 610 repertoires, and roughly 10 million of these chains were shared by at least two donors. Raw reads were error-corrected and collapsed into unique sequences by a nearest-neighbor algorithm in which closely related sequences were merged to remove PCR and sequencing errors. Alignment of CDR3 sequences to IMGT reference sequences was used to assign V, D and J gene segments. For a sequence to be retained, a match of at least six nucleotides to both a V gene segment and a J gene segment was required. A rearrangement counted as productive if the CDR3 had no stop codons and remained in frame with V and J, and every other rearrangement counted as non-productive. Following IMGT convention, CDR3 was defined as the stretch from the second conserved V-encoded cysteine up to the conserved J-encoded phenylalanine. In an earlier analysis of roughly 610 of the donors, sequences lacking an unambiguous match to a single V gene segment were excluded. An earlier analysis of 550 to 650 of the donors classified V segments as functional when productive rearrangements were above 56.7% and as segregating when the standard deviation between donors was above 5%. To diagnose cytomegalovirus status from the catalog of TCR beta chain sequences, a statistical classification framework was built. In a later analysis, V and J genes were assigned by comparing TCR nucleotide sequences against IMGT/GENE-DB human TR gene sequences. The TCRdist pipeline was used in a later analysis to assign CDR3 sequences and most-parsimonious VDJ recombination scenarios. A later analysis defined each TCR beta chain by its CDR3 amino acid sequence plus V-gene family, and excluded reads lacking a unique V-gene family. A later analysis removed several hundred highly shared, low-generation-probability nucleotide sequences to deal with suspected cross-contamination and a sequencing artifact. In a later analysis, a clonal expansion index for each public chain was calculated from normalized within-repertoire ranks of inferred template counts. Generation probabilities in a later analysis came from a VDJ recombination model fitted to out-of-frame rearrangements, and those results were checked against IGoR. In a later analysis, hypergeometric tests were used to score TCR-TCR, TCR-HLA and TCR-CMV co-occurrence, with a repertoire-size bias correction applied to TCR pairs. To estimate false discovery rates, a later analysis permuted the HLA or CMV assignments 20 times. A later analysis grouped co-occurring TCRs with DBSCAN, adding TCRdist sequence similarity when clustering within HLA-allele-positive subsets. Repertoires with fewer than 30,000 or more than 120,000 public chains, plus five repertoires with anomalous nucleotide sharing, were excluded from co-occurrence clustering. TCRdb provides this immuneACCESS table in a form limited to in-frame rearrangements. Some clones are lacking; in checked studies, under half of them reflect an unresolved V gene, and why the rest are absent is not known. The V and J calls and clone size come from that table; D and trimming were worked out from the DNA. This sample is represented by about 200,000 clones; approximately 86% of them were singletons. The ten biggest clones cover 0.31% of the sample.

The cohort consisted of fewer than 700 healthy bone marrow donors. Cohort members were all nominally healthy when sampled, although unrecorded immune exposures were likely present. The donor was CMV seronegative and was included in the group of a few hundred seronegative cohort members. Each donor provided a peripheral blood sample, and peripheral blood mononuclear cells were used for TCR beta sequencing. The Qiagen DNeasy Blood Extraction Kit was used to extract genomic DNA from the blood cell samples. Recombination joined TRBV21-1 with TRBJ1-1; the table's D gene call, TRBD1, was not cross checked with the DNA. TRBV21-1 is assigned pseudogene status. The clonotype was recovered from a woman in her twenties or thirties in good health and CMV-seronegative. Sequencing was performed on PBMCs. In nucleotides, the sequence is TGTGCCAGCAGCTTAAATGCCCGGAGGCAGGGGGCCGCGAACACTGAAGCTTTCTTT. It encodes CASSLNARRQGAANTEAFF.